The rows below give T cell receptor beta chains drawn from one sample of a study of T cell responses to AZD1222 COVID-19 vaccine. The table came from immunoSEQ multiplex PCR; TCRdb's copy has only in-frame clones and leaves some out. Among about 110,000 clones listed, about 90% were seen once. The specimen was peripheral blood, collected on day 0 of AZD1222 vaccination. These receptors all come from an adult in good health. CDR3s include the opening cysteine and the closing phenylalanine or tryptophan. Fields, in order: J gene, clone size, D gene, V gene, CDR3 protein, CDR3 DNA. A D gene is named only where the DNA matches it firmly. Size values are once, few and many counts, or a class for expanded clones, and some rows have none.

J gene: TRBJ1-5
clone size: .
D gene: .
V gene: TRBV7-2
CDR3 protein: CASSQGVSNQPQHF
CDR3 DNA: TGTGCCAGCAGTCAAGGGGTTAGCAATCAGCCCCAGCATTTT

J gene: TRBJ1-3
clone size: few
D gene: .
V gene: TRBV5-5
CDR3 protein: CASSLAGEGISGNTIYF
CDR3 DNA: TGTGCCAGCAGCTTGGCCGGGGAAGGAATCTCTGGAAACACCATATATTTT

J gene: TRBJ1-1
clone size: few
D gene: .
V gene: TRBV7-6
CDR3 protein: CASSPVAGTGSTEAFF
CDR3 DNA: TGTGCCAGCAGCCCGGTGGCGGGGACTGGGAGCACTGAAGCTTTCTTT

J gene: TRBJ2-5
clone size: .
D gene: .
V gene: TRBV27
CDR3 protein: CASRMTGRETQYF
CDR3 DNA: TGTGCCAGCAGAATGACAGGCCGAGAGACCCAGTACTTC

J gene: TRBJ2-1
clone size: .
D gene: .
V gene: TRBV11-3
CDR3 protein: CASSPLRGVYNEQFF
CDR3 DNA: TGTGCCAGCAGCCCCCTGAGGGGGGTCTACAATGAGCAGTTCTTC

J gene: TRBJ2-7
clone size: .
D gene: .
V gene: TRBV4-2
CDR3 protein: CASSQEERFYEQYF
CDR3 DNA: TGTGCCAGCAGCCAAGAGGAGCGATTCTACGAGCAGTACTTC

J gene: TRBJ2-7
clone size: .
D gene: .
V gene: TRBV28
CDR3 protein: CASSPTGQTPYEQYF
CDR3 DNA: TGTGCCAGCAGTCCGACAGGTCAAACTCCCTACGAGCAGTACTTC

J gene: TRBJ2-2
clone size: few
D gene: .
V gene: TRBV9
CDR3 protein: CASSVRNTGELFF
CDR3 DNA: TGTGCCAGCAGCGTAAGAAACACCGGGGAGCTGTTTTTT

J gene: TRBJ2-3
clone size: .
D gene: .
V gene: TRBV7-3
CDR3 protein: CASSSDGDTQYF
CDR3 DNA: TGTGCCAGCAGCTCCGATGGGGATACGCAGTATTTT

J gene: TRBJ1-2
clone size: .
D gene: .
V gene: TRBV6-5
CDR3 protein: CASTNGQRGGYTF
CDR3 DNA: TGTGCCAGCACCAATGGACAGCGCGGCGGCTACACCTTC

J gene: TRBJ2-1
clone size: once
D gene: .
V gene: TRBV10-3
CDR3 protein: CAISESTGLRESEQFF
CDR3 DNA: TGTGCCATCAGTGAGTCCACAGGGTTGCGGGAGAGTGAGCAGTTCTTC

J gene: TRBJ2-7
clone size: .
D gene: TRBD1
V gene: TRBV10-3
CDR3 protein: CAIRDDRGGEQYF
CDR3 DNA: TGTGCCATCAGGGACGACAGGGGTGGCGAGCAGTACTTC

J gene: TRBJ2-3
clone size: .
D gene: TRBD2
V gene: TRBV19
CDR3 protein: CASSPSGSSTDTQYF
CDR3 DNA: TGTGCCAGTAGCCCTAGCGGGTCGAGCACAGATACGCAGTATTTT

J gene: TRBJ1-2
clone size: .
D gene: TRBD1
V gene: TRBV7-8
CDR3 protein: CARQGADGYTF
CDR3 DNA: TGTGCCAGACAGGGGGCGGACGGCTACACCTTC

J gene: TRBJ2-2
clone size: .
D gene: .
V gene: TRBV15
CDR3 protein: CATSLRGNTGELFF
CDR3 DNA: TGTGCCACCAGCCTCCGTGGTAATACCGGGGAGCTGTTTTTT

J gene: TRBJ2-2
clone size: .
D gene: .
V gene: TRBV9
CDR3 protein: CASSLVGTGELFF
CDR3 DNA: TGTGCCAGCAGCCTAGTTGGGACCGGGGAGCTGTTTTTT

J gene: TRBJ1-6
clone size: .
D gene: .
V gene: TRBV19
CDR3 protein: CASARGAASPLHF
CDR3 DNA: TGTGCCAGTGCCAGGGGCGCGGCTTCACCCCTCCACTTT

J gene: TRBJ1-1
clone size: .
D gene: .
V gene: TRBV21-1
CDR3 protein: CASSKVRGRARNTEAFF
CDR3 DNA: TGTGCCAGCAGCAAAGTACGGGGACGGGCCAGGAACACTGAAGCTTTCTTT

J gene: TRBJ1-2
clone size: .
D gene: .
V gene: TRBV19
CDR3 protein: CASRLGPGRNYGYTF
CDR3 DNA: TGTGCCAGTAGGTTGGGACCGGGACGCAACTATGGCTACACCTTC

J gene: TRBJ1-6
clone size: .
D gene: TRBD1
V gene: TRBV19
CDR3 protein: CASSRQGAGNSPLHF
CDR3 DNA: TGTGCCAGTAGTCGACAGGGGGCAGGTAATTCACCCCTCCACTTT

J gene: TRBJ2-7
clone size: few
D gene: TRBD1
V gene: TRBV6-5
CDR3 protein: CASEWPGQIYEQYF
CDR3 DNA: TGTGCCTCAGAGTGGCCGGGACAGATCTACGAGCAGTACTTC

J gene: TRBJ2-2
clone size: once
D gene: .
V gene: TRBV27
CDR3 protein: CASSLGIVGTGELFF
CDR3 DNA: TGTGCCAGCAGTCTCGGGATCGTCGGGACCGGGGAGCTGTTTTTT

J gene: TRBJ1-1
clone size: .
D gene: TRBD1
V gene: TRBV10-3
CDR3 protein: CAISVGGMNTEAFF
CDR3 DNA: TGTGCCATCAGTGTAGGGGGCATGAACACTGAAGCTTTCTTT

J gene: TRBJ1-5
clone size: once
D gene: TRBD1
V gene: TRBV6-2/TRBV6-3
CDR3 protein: CASSYGATGGRQPQHF
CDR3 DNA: TGTGCCAGCAGTTACGGGGCGACAGGGGGTAGGCAGCCCCAGCATTTT

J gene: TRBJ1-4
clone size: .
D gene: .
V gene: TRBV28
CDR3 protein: CASKRPRSLEKLFF
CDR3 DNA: TGTGCCAGTAAAAGACCGCGGAGCTTAGAAAAACTGTTTTTT

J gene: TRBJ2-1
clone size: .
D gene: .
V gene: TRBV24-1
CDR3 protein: CATSDFGTERSSYNEQFF
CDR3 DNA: TGTGCCACCAGTGATTTCGGGACCGAACGCAGCTCCTACAATGAGCAGTTCTTC

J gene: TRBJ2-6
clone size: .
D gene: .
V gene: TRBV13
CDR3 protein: CASGRWGTGANVLTF
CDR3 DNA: TGTGCCAGCGGACGATGGGGAACTGGGGCCAACGTCCTGACTTTC

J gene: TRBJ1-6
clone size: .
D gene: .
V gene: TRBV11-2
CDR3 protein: CASSRRGGGNSPLHF
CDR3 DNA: TGTGCCAGCAGCCGCCGTGGGGGGGGTAATTCACCCCTCCACTTT